This TCR beta chain was documented in a study of T cell changes during pregnancy in multiple sclerosis. Method: immunoSEQ multiplex PCR; TCRdb's copy keeps in-frame clones and lacks some. The table includes tens of thousands of clones, more than 85% detected once. This clonotype originated in a female donor with multiple sclerosis, enrolled in a pregnancy study. Specimen: peripheral blood, collected before pregnancy.

The CDR3, as DNA: TGTGCCAGCTCCGGGACAGGAGGATACGAGCAGTACTTC. Its protein product is CASSGTGGYEQYF. The chain recombines TRBV6-6 with TRBJ2-7, with 8 nucleotides matching TRBD1. CDR1 is MNHNY, CDR2 SVGAGI, per germline (reference sequence). After removal of 8 bases from V and 4 bases from J, the junction contained 7 bases not matched to a gene. The CDR3 is 13 residues long.